This passage covers 23 T cell receptor beta chains from one sample sequenced in a study of cytomegalovirus exposure and HLA in healthy donors. The PCR used 60 Vbeta and 13 Jbeta primers. TCRdb's table, derived via immunoSEQ multiplex PCR, lists solely in-frame clones and lacks some. The table lists roughly 150,000 clones, 70% of them singletons. The sample comprised PBMCs. These receptors originate from a woman aged 60-75 years in good health and CMV-seropositive.

This clone has more than one count but fewer than ten. V and J are TRBV6-1 and TRBJ1-2; D is perhaps TRBD1 (5 bases). Trimming pared 1 base from V and 2 bases from J, leaving 17 bases between. Germline CDR1 reads MNHNS; CDR2 reads SASEGT. The CDR3 runs to 17 residues. The CDR3 coding sequence is TGTGCCAGCAGTGAAGGGACACTCCCCATAAGGAACTATGGCTACACCTTC. This translates into CASSEGTLPIRNYGYTF.

The chain employs TRBV5-1 and TRBJ2-1, with TRBD2 identical over 13 bases. There are 16 residues in the CDR3. V was clipped by 3 bases and J by 4 bases; unmatched bases: 4. Germline CDR1 is SGHRS and CDR2 is YFSETQ. The DNA of the CDR3 is TGCGCCAGCAGCTCGGGACTAGCGGGGCCTTACAATGAGCAGTTCTTC. Protein: CASSSGLAGPYNEQFF.

In regard to this clone: This specimen includes other DNA sequences encoding the same CDR3. The V gene is TRBV7-9, the J gene TRBJ2-3, with 8 nucleotides matching TRBD2. With 2 bases clipped from V and 0 bases from J, the junction kept 1 base outside the gene matches. Germline CDR1 SEHNR, CDR2 FQNEAQ (reference sequence). The CDR3 contains 15 residues. Here the CDR3 DNA reads TGTGCCAGCAGCTTAACTAGCGGAAGCACAGATACGCAGTATTTT. Its protein product is CASSLTSGSTDTQYF.

The chain recombines TRBV18 with TRBJ2-2; 7 bases line up with TRBD1. Losses at the gene ends were 5 bases for V and 7 bases for J; bases not matched to a gene: 10. The CDR3 has 15 residues. Per germline, CDR1 KGHSH and CDR2 LQKENI. CDR3 sequence: CASSSRTGESGELFF. The CDR3 DNA follows: TGTGCCAGCTCATCACGTACAGGGGAAAGCGGGGAGCTGTTTTTT.

V gene TRBV11-2 combines with J gene TRBJ2-4, with D possibly TRBD1 on 6 matching bases. The CDR3 is 15 amino acids. V was shortened by 5 bases and J by 2 bases, with 13 bases between the two germline ends. Germline CDR1 and CDR2: SGHAT and FQNNGV. DNA for the CDR3: TGTGCCAGCAGCCGCTTACAGGGACCCAAAAACATTCAGTACTTC. Its translation is CASSRLQGPKNIQYF.

The chain has TRBV5-4 and TRBJ2-5, with 8 bases that match TRBD1. The J call is doubtful: the DNA matches TRBJ2-7 better. This CDR3 comprises 14 residues. Germline loops: CDR1 SGHNT, CDR2 YYREEE (reference sequence). The CDR3 DNA sequence: TGTGCCAGCAGCTTGGCGACAGGGGAATTCGAGCAGTACTTC. As protein: CASSLATGEFEQYF.

This chain joins TRBV5-1 and TRBJ2-3, with TRBD2 identical over 7 bases. CDR1 SGHRS and CDR2 YFSETQ come from the germline V gene. The CDR3 is 15 amino acids. V was pared by 4 bases and J by 5 bases, with 10 bases of the junction left unmatched. CDR3 nucleotide sequence: TGCGCCAGCAGCCCCGGGACTACCCCCAGAGATACGCAGTATTTT. Translation: CASSPGTTPRDTQYF. The variable domain in full, with the rest retrieved from reference TRBV5-1 and TRBJ2-3, is KAGVTQTPRYLIKTRGQQVTLSCSPISGHRSVSWYQQTPGQGLQFLFEYFSETQRNKGNFPGRFSGRQFSNSRSEMNVSTLELGDSALYLCASSPGTTPRDTQYFGPGTRLTVL.

This rearrangement joins TRBV5-8 to TRBJ1-1, with D maybe TRBD1 (6 bases). Looked up from germline, CDR1 is SGHTS and CDR2 is YDEGEE. Trimming took 3 bases from V and 11 from J, leaving 14 bases between them. CDR3 size: 12 residues. The DNA of the CDR3 is TGTGCCAGCAGCTGGGGGGGACATACGGCTTTCTTT. This encodes CASSWGGHTAFF. Combining the CDR3 with reference TRBV5-8 and TRBJ1-1 gives the whole variable domain EAGVTQSPTHLIKTRGQQATLRCSPISGHTSVYWYQQALGLGLQFLLWYDEGEERNRGNFPPRFSGRQFPNYSSELNVNALELEDSALYLCASSWGGHTAFFGQGTRLTVV.

The chain links TRBV5-4 to TRBJ2-1, with 11 bases aligning to TRBD2. CDR1 SGHNT and CDR2 YYREEE come from the germline V gene (reference sequence). V lost 5 bases, J lost 5 bases, and 3 bases stayed unmatched. The CDR3 has 14 amino acids. The CDR3 bases are TGTGCCAGCAGTATAGCGGGAGGGAACAATGAGCAGTTCTTC. Encoded protein: CASSIAGGNNEQFF.

The sample holds a few counts of this clone. The CDR3 reads CASSLTGPNEKLFF. CDR3 DNA: TGTGCCAGCAGCTTAACAGGGCCTAATGAAAAACTGTTTTTT. The chain recombines TRBV9 with TRBJ1-4, with D possibly being TRBD1 (6 bases). Germline loops: CDR1 SGDLS, CDR2 YYNGEE. This CDR3 region has 14 residues. The V gene lost 4 bases and the J gene lost 3 bases, with 10 bases spanning the gap.

This clone was recorded once. The V gene is TRBV12-5, the J gene TRBJ1-2, with D possibly matching TRBD1 (5 bases). V was shortened by 2 bases and J by 6 bases, with 13 bases between the two germline ends. CDR3 length: 14 residues. Looked up from germline, CDR1 is LGHNT and CDR2 is FRNRAP. CDR3 coding DNA: TGTGCTAGTGGTTTGACGGGGGTGATCAATGGCTACACCTTC. Residues: CASGLTGVINGYTF.

This chain connects TRBV18 to TRBJ1-1; D may be TRBD1 (5 bases). The CDR3 covers 12 residues. Trimming removed 4 bases from V and 7 bases from J, with 10 bases in between. CDR1 is KGHSH and CDR2 is LQKENI in the germline V gene. CDR3 amino acids: CASSLLQGEAFF. CDR3 DNA sequence: TGTGCCAGCTCACTTCTGCAGGGTGAAGCTTTCTTT.

CDR3 protein: CASSITGTQETQYF. DNA for the CDR3: TGTGCCAGTAGTATTACAGGGACCCAAGAGACCCAGTACTTC. This chain uses TRBV19 with TRBJ2-5; possible D gene TRBD1, 6 bases. Germline V gene lookup returns CDR1 LNHDA and CDR2 SQIVND (reference sequence). Trimming removed 3 bases at V and 1 base at J, with 9 bases between. The length of the CDR3 is 14 residues.

The CDR3, as DNA: TGTGCCAGTAGCCCCCGTGGTAGCGGGAGTCCCGGGGAGCTGTTTTTT. Residues: CASSPRGSGSPGELFF. This chain uses TRBV19 with TRBJ2-2; 9 bases fit TRBD2. Trimming removed 6 bases from V and 6 bases from J; junction bases left unmatched: 11. This CDR3 has 16 residues. The germline CDR1 and CDR2 sequences are LNHDA and SQIVND (reference sequence). The variable domain in full, completed from reference TRBV19 and TRBJ2-2, reads DGGITQSPKYLFRKEGQNVTLSCEQNLNHDAMYWYRQDPGQGLRLIYYSQIVNDFQKGDIAEGYSVSREKKESFPLTVTSAQKNPTAFYLCASSPRGSGSPGELFFGEGSRLTVL.

V is TRBV28 and J is TRBJ2-1; 11 bases are a match to TRBD2. Germline V gives CDR1 MDHEN, CDR2 SYDVKM. V shed 5 bases and J 5 bases; nucleotides not matched to a gene: 11. The CDR3 has 17 residues. The CDR3 DNA follows: TGTGCCAGCAGTCTCATATCCGGGACTAGCGGAAACAATGAGCAGTTCTTC. Translation gives CASSLISGTSGNNEQFF.

As to this clone: Different DNA sequences within this sample yield the same CDR3. V usage is TRBV6-5 and J usage is TRBJ1-1; 7 bases are a match to TRBD1. The CDR3 consists of 13 residues. The germline V gene encodes CDR1 MNHEY and CDR2 SVGAGI. V shed 5 bases, J shed 4 bases, and the junction held 4 bases outside the gene matches. The CDR3 DNA sequence: TGTGCCAGCAGTCCCCAGGGGGGCACTGAAGCTTTCTTT. Protein sequence: CASSPQGGTEAFF.

V gene TRBV10-3 combines with J gene TRBJ2-1; 11 nucleotides match TRBD1. Germline assignment: CDR1 ENHRY and CDR2 SYGVKD. V trimming: 10 bases; J trimming: 4 bases; junction bases outside the gene matches: 9. The CDR3 runs to 15 residues. The CDR3 is CATDSGTGGYNEQFF. As DNA, the CDR3 is TGTGCCACCGATTCCGGGACAGGGGGTTACAATGAGCAGTTCTTC.

The chain joins TRBV6-1 to TRBJ2-3; 7 bases fit TRBD1. This CDR3 is 15 amino acids long. V lost 4 bases and J lost 2; bases outside the gene matches: 6. Germline loops: CDR1 MNHNS, CDR2 SASEGT. The CDR3 DNA follows: TGTGCCAGCAGTGGGGGGACAGCCTTCACAGATACGCAGTATTTT. Encoded protein: CASSGGTAFTDTQYF.

This clone is a singleton in its sample. CDR3 DNA sequence: TGCGCCAGCAGCTTGGGCCGGGGGACAGTCTACGAGCAGTACTTC. Its protein product is CASSLGRGTVYEQYF. This rearrangement joins TRBV5-1 to TRBJ2-7, with D tentatively TRBD1 (7 bases). Germline V gives CDR1 SGHRS, CDR2 YFSETQ. The CDR3 has 15 residues. V was trimmed by 0 bases and J by 3 bases, leaving 13 bases between them.

The gene calls are TRBV19 and TRBJ1-4; maybe TRBD1 (5 bases). V lost 2 bases, J lost 5 bases, and 24 bases lay in between. Germline loops: CDR1 LNHDA, CDR2 SQIVND (reference sequence). The CDR3 sequence is 19 residues long. Here the CDR3 DNA reads TGTGCCAGTAGTATAAGCGGACTAGGAGCGGGGCGCAAGAATGAAAAACTGTTTTTT. Amino acid sequence: CASSISGLGAGRKNEKLFF.

V and J are TRBV7-8 and TRBJ2-1; TRBD2 matches 11 bases. The germline V gene has CDR1 SGHVS and CDR2 FQNEAQ. V was pared by 6 bases and J by 8 bases, with 12 bases of the junction left unmatched. This CDR3 contains 16 residues. The CDR3 bases are TGTGCCAGCAGTTTACTCCTAGCGGGGGGAGGGGATGAGCAGTTCTTC. The encoded protein is CASSLLLAGGGDEQFF.

The chain has TRBV5-1 and TRBJ2-1, with 7 bases matching TRBD1. The CDR3 sequence is 15 residues long. J lost 9 bases, V lost 4 bases, and 13 bases had no gene match. Germline CDR1 and CDR2: SGHRS and YFSETQ. For the CDR3, the DNA is TGCGCCAGCAGCCCTACAGGGGCTCGATGGGGTGAGCAGTTCTTC. This translates into CASSPTGARWGEQFF.

The V and J genes are TRBV6-6 and TRBJ1-5, with D possibly being TRBD1 (5 bases). The ends were cut back, 7 bases at V and 3 bases at J, with 10 bases in the middle. The CDR3 runs 13 residues. CDR1 is MNHNY, CDR2 SVGAGI, per germline (reference sequence). In DNA, the CDR3 is TGTGCCAGCATTGTGGACACCAATCAGCCCCAGCATTTT. This translates into CASIVDTNQPQHF.